Presented here are 24 T cell receptor beta chains from one specimen sequenced in a study of OX40 agonist ivuxolimab in advanced cancers. Some clones are missing from TCRdb's copy, which holds only in-frame ones; the method was immunoSEQ multiplex PCR. The table shows about 64,000 clones, with about nine tenths occurring only once. The material sequenced was CD4+ or CD8+ T cells sorted from blood, taken in a trial of the OX40 agonist ivuxolimab. Every receptor here comes from an adult with an advanced solid tumor such as melanoma, head and neck, liver or kidney cancer.

This chain uses TRBV27 with TRBJ1-6, with D unresolved. The CDR3 is 12 residues long. Trimming stripped 4 bases from V and 6 bases from J, with 4 bases between. Germline assignment: CDR1 MNHEY and CDR2 SMNVEV (reference sequence). This CDR3 is CASSSGNSPLHF. CDR3 sequence (DNA): TGTGCCAGCAGTTCGGGTAATTCACCCCTCCACTTT.

The V call is TRBV7-3, the J call TRBJ1-1; 10 nucleotides line up with TRBD1. Germline assignment: CDR1 SGHTA and CDR2 FQGTGA. CDR3 size: 13 residues. V trimming: 2 bases; J trimming: 8 bases; junction bases outside the gene matches: 2. CDR3 in amino acids: CASSLWDRGEAFF. In DNA, the CDR3 is TGTGCCAGCAGCTTATGGGACAGGGGCGAAGCTTTCTTT.

Concerning this clone itself: An end of the junction does not agree with germline; a read error may underlie this. The rearrangement links TRBV6-1 to TRBJ2-3; 13 positions match TRBD2. The V gene's germline CDR1 is MNHNS and CDR2 SASEGT. The CDR3 extends over 14 amino acids. The CDR3 sequence: CASATSGRAGTLPF. Written as DNA, the CDR3 is TGTGCCAGCGCTACTAGCGGGAGGGCCGGGACCCTACCGTTT.

The J gene is TRBJ2-3, the V gene TRBV5-1, with 8 positions matching TRBD2. CDR1 is SGHRS, CDR2 YFSETQ, per germline. This CDR3 is 16 amino acids long. J lost 0 bases, V lost 4 bases, and 7 bases had no gene match. DNA of the CDR3: TGCGCCAGCAGCCCCCGGGGGGGCTCTAGCACAGATACGCAGTATTTT. As protein: CASSPRGGSSTDTQYF.

V is TRBV5-8 and J is TRBJ2-5; D remains ambiguous. This CDR3 has 13 residues. The germline V gene has CDR1 SGHTS and CDR2 YDEGEE. Trimming removed 4 bases at V and 7 bases at J, with 14 bases between. DNA for the CDR3: TGTGCCAGCAGCCTCCGAGGCCTCCCGACCCAGTACTTC. The encoded protein is CASSLRGLPTQYF.

This chain uses TRBV6-1 with TRBJ1-4; D call uncertain. This CDR3 region has 16 residues. Per germline, CDR1 MNHNS and CDR2 SASEGT. Trimming pared 2 bases from V and 0 bases from J, leaving 10 bases between. Written as DNA, the CDR3 is TGTGCCAGCAGTGAAAAAGTGGTTGCAACTAATGAAAAACTGTTTTTT. The encoded protein is CASSEKVVATNEKLFF.

The chain links TRBV28 to TRBJ2-7; 9 positions agree with TRBD1. The junction had 14 bases not matched to a gene; V was cut back by 10 bases and J by 7 bases. The CDR3 totals 14 residues. Germline lookup yields CDR1 MDHEN and CDR2 SYDVKM. CDR3: CATSGGTGLGEQYF. The DNA for the CDR3 is TGTGCCACCTCCGGCGGGACAGGGCTTGGGGAGCAGTACTTC.

J is TRBJ1-3 and V is TRBV7-8; D is ambiguous. Trimming took off 2 bases at V and 0 bases at J, with 8 bases between the two ends. From germline, CDR1 is SGHVS and CDR2 FQNEAQ. The CDR3 runs 15 residues. This chain's CDR3 is CASSLFSRSGNTIYF. The CDR3 region has the DNA TGTGCCAGCAGCTTATTCTCCCGCTCTGGAAACACCATATATTTT.

The chain combines TRBV5-1 with TRBJ2-5, with a possible D match to TRBD2 (6 bases). This CDR3 is 15 amino acids long. The germline V and J ends were trimmed by 0 bases and 5 bases, with 14 bases remaining between them. Germline V CDR1 and CDR2: SGHRS, YFSETQ. The chain's CDR3 is CASSLAGGKEETQYF. CDR3 nucleotides: TGCGCCAGCAGCTTGGCCGGGGGAAAGGAGGAGACCCAGTACTTC.

This clone showed up just a few times. The chain has TRBV11-2 and TRBJ2-4; D gene unclear. Germline V CDR1 and CDR2: SGHAT, FQNNGV. The CDR3 contains 14 residues. V was cut by 1 base and J by 7 bases, with 11 bases left in between. This CDR3 is CASSLGLSDNIQYF. In DNA, the CDR3 is TGTGCCAGCAGCTTAGGTCTATCGGACAACATTCAGTACTTC.

The rearrangement links TRBV19 to TRBJ1-2; D unresolved. This CDR3 is built from 11 residues. Looked up from germline, CDR1 is LNHDA and CDR2 is SQIVND (reference sequence). V was trimmed by 3 bases and J by 8 bases, leaving 7 bases between them. The CDR3 region is CASSMAVGYTF. In DNA form, the CDR3 reads TGTGCCAGTAGTATGGCGGTGGGCTACACCTTC.

This chain uses TRBV7-2 with TRBJ1-4; tentative D call: TRBD1 (6 bases). The CDR3 length is 16 residues. V lost 1 base and J 3 bases, leaving 12 bases between the germline ends. Germline V CDR1 and CDR2: SGHTA, FQGNSA. CDR3 sequence (DNA): TGTGCCAGCAGCTTAGAGTCGACAGGCCCTAATGAAAAACTGTTTTTT. Translated, it gives CASSLESTGPNEKLFF.

The gene calls are TRBV5-1 and TRBJ1-1; D gene ambiguous. The length of the CDR3 is 14 residues. Germline CDR1 reads SGHRS; CDR2 reads YFSETQ. V was trimmed by 0 bases and J by 0 bases, leaving 6 bases between them. The CDR3 sequence: CASSLDLVNTEAFF. The CDR3 DNA follows: TGCGCCAGCAGCTTGGACTTGGTGAACACTGAAGCTTTCTTT. The full variable domain, in which reference TRBV5-1 and TRBJ1-1 provide the parts outside the CDR3, is KAGVTQTPRYLIKTRGQQVTLSCSPISGHRSVSWYQQTPGQGLQFLFEYFSETQRNKGNFPGRFSGRQFSNSRSEMNVSTLELGDSALYLCASSLDLVNTEAFFGQGTRLTVV.

The chain couples TRBV6-6 to TRBJ2-1; D is ambiguous. CDR3 size: 12 residues. Germline CDR1 reads MNHNY; CDR2 reads SVGAGI (reference sequence). Trimming cost V 5 bases and J 5 bases, with 7 bases left between them. The DNA of the CDR3 is TGTGCCAGCAGTCCGGCCCACAATGAGCAGTTCTTC. Translated: CASSPAHNEQFF.

This clone was observed once. The chain couples TRBV30 to TRBJ2-5; 7 bases are shared with TRBD1. Germline CDR1 GTSNPN, CDR2 SVGIG (reference sequence). The V gene end was trimmed by 6 bases and the J gene end by 1 base; junction bases not matched to a gene: 11. The CDR3 is 15 amino acids. The CDR3 spells CACVDPGQPQETQYF. In DNA form, the CDR3 reads TGTGCCTGTGTTGATCCGGGACAGCCCCAAGAGACCCAGTACTTC.

This clone was detected only once. V is TRBV19 and J is TRBJ2-1; D perhaps matches TRBD1 (6 bases). In germline, CDR1 is LNHDA, CDR2 SQIVND (reference sequence). This CDR3 has 16 residues. The V end lost 0 bases, the J end lost 6 bases, and 15 bases lay between the germline ends. The CDR3 DNA is TGTGCCAGTAGTATAGATTTTTTTAGACAGGCCAATGAGCAGTTCTTC. Its protein is CASSIDFFRQANEQFF.

This chain uses TRBV14 with TRBJ2-7, with TRBD2 matching 7 bases. Germline V gene lookup returns CDR1 SGHDN and CDR2 FVKESK. Trimming at V came to 4 bases and at J to 1 base, leaving 1 base not matched to a gene. This CDR3 has 13 residues. This CDR3 is CASSPAGSYEQYF. The CDR3 nucleotides read TGTGCCAGCAGCCCAGCGGGGTCCTACGAGCAGTACTTC. Together with reference TRBV14 and TRBJ2-7, the CDR3 gives the full variable domain: EAGVTQFPSHSVIEKGQTVTLRCDPISGHDNLYWYRRVMGKEIKFLLHFVKESKQDESGMPNNRFLAERTGGTYSTLKVQPAELEDSGVYFCASSPAGSYEQYFGPGTRLTVT.

The rearrangement uses TRBV29-1 and TRBJ2-3; D remains ambiguous. The length of the CDR3 is 14 residues. CDR1 is SQVTM, CDR2 ANQGSEA, per germline. V lost 3 bases and J 2 bases, leaving 12 bases between the germline ends. The CDR3 here is CSVDSQRTTDTQYF. The CDR3 DNA follows: TGCAGCGTTGATAGTCAGAGAACCACAGATACGCAGTATTTT.

V is TRBV18 and J is TRBJ2-1; D not resolved. Germline V gives CDR1 KGHSH, CDR2 LQKENI. The CDR3 length is 16 residues. With 5 bases removed from V and 1 base from J, the gap between germline ends came to 15 bases. In nucleotides, the CDR3 is TGTGCCAGCTCATTACTGACGGTAGGTTCCTACAATGAGCAGTTCTTC. It yields the protein CASSLLTVGSYNEQFF.

The chain couples TRBV28 to TRBJ2-5; 12 bases are a match to TRBD1. The J segment lost 5 bases and the V segment lost 8 bases, leaving 12 bases of the junction unmatched. This CDR3 is 16 amino acids long. Germline values: CDR1 MDHEN, CDR2 SYDVKM. In DNA form, the CDR3 reads TGTGCCAGCGGTACCTCCGGGACAGGGGGCATGGAGACCCAGTACTTC. It yields the protein CASGTSGTGGMETQYF.

This chain connects TRBV28 to TRBJ1-1; D gene uncertain. Germline CDR1 and CDR2: MDHEN and SYDVKM. The V and J ends lost 3 bases and 6 bases respectively, with 8 bases between them. The length of the CDR3 is 12 residues. CDR3 in DNA: TGTGCCAGCAGTTTTGTCTTACCTGAAGCTTTCTTT. Amino acids: CASSFVLPEAFF.

The chain carries TRBV6-5 and TRBJ2-7; TRBD2 agrees at 10 bases. CDR1 is MNHEY and CDR2 is SVGAGI in the germline V gene. With 3 bases clipped from V and 3 bases from J, the junction kept 8 bases outside the gene matches. CDR3 length: 16 amino acids. The CDR3 loop reads CASSYSSSGRNYEQYF. The CDR3 DNA follows: TGTGCCAGCAGTTATTCTTCTAGCGGGAGAAACTACGAGCAGTACTTC.

CDR3 protein: CASSESVGVETQYF. CDR3 coding DNA: TGTGCCAGCAGCGAATCAGTAGGAGTAGAGACCCAGTACTTC. The J gene is TRBJ2-5, the V gene TRBV11-2; D is unresolved. V lost 5 bases, J lost 4 bases, and 14 bases lay in between. Germline lookup yields CDR1 SGHAT and CDR2 FQNNGV. The CDR3 has 14 residues.

The CDR3 is CASSQDKREYNEQFF. The CDR3 bases are TGTGCCAGCAGCCAAGATAAGCGGGAGTACAATGAGCAGTTCTTC. The V call is TRBV14, the J call TRBJ2-1; 8 positions agree with TRBD2. The V gene end was trimmed by 0 bases and the J gene end by 4 bases; junction bases not matched to a gene: 2. The CDR3 covers 15 residues. Germline-derived CDR1 and CDR2 are SGHDN and FVKESK. The full variable domain, rest sourced from reference TRBV14 and TRBJ2-1, is EAGVTQFPSHSVIEKGQTVTLRCDPISGHDNLYWYRRVMGKEIKFLLHFVKESKQDESGMPNNRFLAERTGGTYSTLKVQPAELEDSGVYFCASSQDKREYNEQFFGPGTRLTVL.